This T cell receptor (beta chain) was found in a study of cytomegalovirus exposure and HLA in healthy donors. Vbeta (60) and Jbeta (13) primers were used in the PCR. Libraries were prepared by immunoSEQ multiplex PCR; TCRdb keeps only in-frame clonotypes and omits some of them. The sample holds roughly 100,000 clones, approximately 73% seen once. Germline trimming cut 9 bases from V and 10 bases from J; bases unmatched to any gene: 8. CDR3 length: 13 residues. Germline lookup yields CDR1 MNHEY and CDR2 SVGAGI. V is TRBV6-5 and J is TRBJ1-3, with 11 nucleotides matching TRBD1. The sequencing input was PBMCs. This receptor was identified in a woman younger than 30 in good health and CMV-seropositive. CDR3 sequence reads: CASRDRGIKTIYF. CDR3 nucleotide sequence: TGTGCCAGTAGGGACAGGGGGATAAAAACCATATATTTT.